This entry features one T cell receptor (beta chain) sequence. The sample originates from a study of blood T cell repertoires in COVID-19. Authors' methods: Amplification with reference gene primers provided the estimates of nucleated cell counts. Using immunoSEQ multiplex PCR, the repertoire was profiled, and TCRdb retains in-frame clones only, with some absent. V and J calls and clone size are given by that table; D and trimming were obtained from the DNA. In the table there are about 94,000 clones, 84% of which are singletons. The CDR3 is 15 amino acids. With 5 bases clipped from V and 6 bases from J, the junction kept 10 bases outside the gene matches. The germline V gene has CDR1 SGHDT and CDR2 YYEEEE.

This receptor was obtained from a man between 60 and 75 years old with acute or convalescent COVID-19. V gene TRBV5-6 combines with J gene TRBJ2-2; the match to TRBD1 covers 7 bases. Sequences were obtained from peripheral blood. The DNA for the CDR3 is TGTGCCAGCAGTTTTTGGGACAGAGGGGCCGGGGAGCTGTTTTTT. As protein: CASSFWDRGAGELFF. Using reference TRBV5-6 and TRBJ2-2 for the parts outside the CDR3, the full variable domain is DAGVTQSPTHLIKTRGQQVTLRCSPKSGHDTVSWYQQALGQGPQFIFQYYEEEERQRGNFPDRFSGHQFPNYSSELNVNALLLGDSALYLCASSFWDRGAGELFFGEGSRLTVL.